This record concerns one T cell receptor beta chain sequence. TCRdb's copy holds only in-frame clones and misses some; the assay was immunoSEQ multiplex PCR. The sample has roughly 300,000 clones; around nine tenths are singletons. This sample is part of a study of blood T cell repertoires in COVID-19. Study members were between 18 and 89 years old and lived in fewer than 30 US regions. Cohort allocation depended upon clinical history that participants reported. The material sequenced was PBMCs or T cells enriched from blood (not recorded which). This sequence was found in a woman aged 25 to 45 who had recovered from COVID-19.

CDR3 DNA: TGTGCCAGCAGCCTAATAGCGGGAGGGGGTTGGGCCACAGATACGCAGTATTTT. Translation gives CASSLIAGGGWATDTQYF. The chain links TRBV7-2 to TRBJ2-3; 11 nucleotides match TRBD2. CDR3 size: 18 residues. Germline loops: CDR1 SGHTA, CDR2 FQGNSA. V lost 5 bases to trimming and J lost 2 bases; unmatched junction nucleotides: 12.